This T cell receptor beta chain was identified in a study of control samples from healthy donors and cancer patients. Method: immunoSEQ multiplex PCR; TCRdb's copy keeps in-frame clones and lacks some. The repertoire has 170,000 or so clones, approximately 92% of them found once; the top ten carry approximately 1.5%. The CDR3 runs to 16 residues. V lost 1 base to trimming and J lost 0 bases, with 10 bases between them. CDR1 ENHRY and CDR2 SYGVKD come from the germline V gene. The sequence was obtained from a man aged 18 to 29 in good health. Sequencing input: blood. The chain uses TRBV10-3 and TRBJ1-5; D not resolved. The CDR3 spells CAISELPRDSNQPQHF. The CDR3 DNA follows: TGTGCCATCAGTGAGTTGCCCCGAGATAGCAATCAGCCCCAGCATTTT.